A single sample is the source of the 21 T cell receptor beta chains below, sequenced in a study of blood T cell repertoires in COVID-19 (TCRdb year 2020). Library construction relied on the immunoSEQ multiplex PCR assay. Not all clones reach the TCRdb copy of this immuneACCESS table, which keeps in-frame sequences only. Checked studies attribute under half of the gap to unresolved V genes and leave the rest unexplained. The sample profile shows around 60,000 clones; 75% to 90% of them were found once. Around 7.7% of the sample is in the top ten clones. The sample was peripheral blood. These receptor sequences come from a human donor with active COVID-19. The donor label of this sample is uncertain.

This clone was seen just once. The chain is built from TRBV18 and TRBJ2-3; TRBD2 agrees at 12 bases. Trimming cost V 2 bases and J 0 bases; bases outside gene matches: 12. The CDR3 consists of 20 residues. Germline loops: CDR1 KGHSH, CDR2 LQKENI. Here the CDR3 reads CASSPLSGTSGGPSTDTQYF. CDR3 DNA: TGTGCCAGCTCACCATTGAGCGGAACTAGCGGGGGGCCCAGCACAGATACGCAGTATTTT.

The rearrangement uses TRBV29-1 and TRBJ1-2, with 7 bases lining up with TRBD1. Germline V lookup: CDR1 SQVTM, CDR2 ANQGSEA. This CDR3 region has 13 residues. The V gene end was trimmed by 6 bases and the J gene end by 4 bases; junction bases not matched to a gene: 8. The CDR3 DNA reads as TGCAGCGTACCGGACAGGTCGATCTATGGCTACACCTTC. Encoded protein: CSVPDRSIYGYTF.

This clone appeared a single time. At one end, the junction sequence differs from germline, possibly due to a read error. The gene calls are TRBV7-7 and TRBJ2-5, with 7 bases fitting TRBD1. CDR1 is SSHAT, CDR2 FNYEAQ, per germline (reference sequence). CDR3 length: 15 residues. CDR3 DNA: TGTGCTAGCAGCAGAACGACAGGGCGTGGGGAGACCCAGTACTTC. Its protein is CASSRTTGRGETQYF.

This clone was detected once. The chain employs TRBV27 and TRBJ2-7; D possibly corresponds to TRBD1 (5 bases). V shed 6 bases and J shed 0 bases, with 12 bases lying between them. Germline values: CDR1 MNHEY, CDR2 SMNVEV (reference sequence). This CDR3 spans 14 amino acids. CDR3 protein: CASSGQGFSYEQYF. The CDR3, as DNA: TGTGCCAGCAGCGGCCAGGGCTTCTCCTACGAGCAGTACTTC.

Worth noting for this clone: Other nucleotide sequences from this sample produce the same CDR3. The chain uses TRBV5-1 and TRBJ1-5, with D perhaps TRBD1 (6 bases). Trimming shortened V by 0 bases and J by 0 bases, and 7 bases separated the two germline ends. Germline V gives CDR1 SGHRS, CDR2 YFSETQ. The CDR3 loop spans 15 amino acids. CDR3 DNA: TGCGCCAGCAGCTTGGCAGGGGATAGCAATCAGCCCCAGCATTTT. This encodes CASSLAGDSNQPQHF.

The chain employs TRBV7-8 and TRBJ1-5; no reliable D call. The ends were cut back, 3 bases at V and 3 bases at J, with 12 bases in the middle. CDR3 length: 15 amino acids. Germline V gene data show CDR1 as SGHVS and CDR2 as FQNEAQ. This CDR3 reads CASSFLQAVNQPQHF. CDR3 nucleotides: TGTGCCAGCAGCTTCTTGCAGGCCGTCAATCAGCCCCAGCATTTT.

The chain is built from TRBV28 and TRBJ2-7; D is ambiguous. The CDR3 covers 13 residues. Trimming shortened V by 2 bases and J by 3 bases, and 8 bases separated the two germline ends. The germline CDR1 and CDR2 sequences are MDHEN and SYDVKM. CDR3 loop: CASSLGPGYEQYF. CDR3 coding DNA: TGTGCCAGCAGTTTAGGCCCGGGCTACGAGCAGTACTTC. The variable domain in full, with the rest retrieved from reference TRBV28 and TRBJ2-7, is DVKVTQSSRYLVKRTGEKVFLECVQDMDHENMFWYRQDPGLGLRLIYFSYDVKMKEKGDIPEGYSVSREKKERFSLILESASTNQTSMYLCASSLGPGYEQYFGPGTRLTVT.

The V call is TRBV28, the J call TRBJ2-2, with 9 bases lining up with TRBD2. Looked up from germline, CDR1 is MDHEN and CDR2 is SYDVKM. Unmatched junction bases numbered 8, after V lost 6 bases and J lost 0 bases. This CDR3 has 17 residues. CDR3 bases: TGTGCCAGCAGCCAACGACTAGCGGTTGCGAACACCGGGGAGCTGTTTTTT. Protein product: CASSQRLAVANTGELFF.

This clone is a singleton in its sample. V usage is TRBV24-1 and J usage is TRBJ2-1, with D maybe TRBD1 (5 bases). The CDR3 covers 17 residues. Germline V CDR1 and CDR2: KGHDR, SFDVKD. Trimming removed 2 bases from V and 4 bases from J, with 17 bases in between. Written as DNA, the CDR3 is TGTGCCACCAGTGATTCCAAAGGGGCCCGGAGTTACAATGAGCAGTTCTTC. Protein: CATSDSKGARSYNEQFF.

The sample holds one count of this clone. The genes are TRBV6-5 and TRBJ2-3; D call uncertain. The V end lost 0 bases, the J end lost 4 bases, and 14 bases lay between the germline ends. CDR3 length: 16 amino acids. Germline CDR1 MNHEY, CDR2 SVGAGI. The CDR3 protein is CASSYSLPPAPDTQYF. DNA for the CDR3: TGTGCCAGCAGTTACTCACTCCCCCCTGCCCCAGATACGCAGTATTTT.

This chain connects TRBV15 to TRBJ1-2; a weak D match, TRBD1 (6 bases). Germline V gene lookup returns CDR1 LNHNV and CDR2 YYDKDF (reference sequence). Trimming left V 8 bases short and J 2 bases short, with 9 bases between. The CDR3 consists of 12 residues. The CDR3 here is CATADSNYGYTF. The CDR3 DNA reads as TGTGCCACCGCGGACAGCAACTATGGCTACACCTTC.

The chain links TRBV7-6 to TRBJ2-2; 10 nucleotides line up with TRBD2. The CDR3 has 15 residues. Germline V gene data show CDR1 as SGHVS and CDR2 as FNYEAQ. The J segment lost 6 bases and the V segment lost 3 bases, leaving 4 bases of the junction unmatched. The CDR3 region is CASSLSSGSPGELFF. Here the CDR3 DNA reads TGTGCCAGCAGCTTGTCTAGCGGGAGCCCCGGGGAGCTGTTTTTT.

The rearrangement joins TRBV11-2 to TRBJ2-3, with 10 nucleotides matching TRBD2. The V gene's germline CDR1 is SGHAT and CDR2 FQNNGV. Trimming took 4 bases from V and 8 from J; bases not matched to a gene: 12. This CDR3 comprises 16 residues. The CDR3 bases are TGTGCCAGCAGCTCCCCAGGTCTAGCGGGAGAGGGTACGCAGTATTTT. As protein: CASSSPGLAGEGTQYF. The whole variable domain, remainder taken from reference TRBV11-2 and TRBJ2-3, is EAGVAQSPRYKIIEKRQSVAFWCNPISGHATLYWYQQILGQGPKLLIQFQNNGVVDDSQLPKDRFSAERLKGVDSTLKIQPAKLEDSAVYLCASSSPGLAGEGTQYFGPGTRLTVL.

This clone was counted once. The chain couples TRBV6-1 to TRBJ2-1; TRBD2 aligns across 12 bases. The CDR3 contains 16 residues. After removal of 3 bases from V and 8 bases from J, the junction contained 8 bases not matched to a gene. Germline V gene sequence: CDR1 MNHNS, CDR2 SASEGT. The CDR3 protein is CASSDLAGGPQDEQFF. The CDR3 DNA follows: TGTGCCAGCAGTGACCTAGCGGGGGGGCCTCAAGATGAGCAGTTCTTC.

V and J are TRBV7-6 and TRBJ2-1; 13 nucleotides agree with TRBD2. This CDR3 is built from 17 residues. J gave up 4 bases and V 5 bases, and 8 bases lay outside the gene matches. In germline, CDR1 is SGHVS, CDR2 FNYEAQ. The CDR3 DNA reads as TGTGCCAGCAGCCTGGGACTAGCGGGGTCATCATACAATGAGCAGTTCTTC. Residues: CASSLGLAGSSYNEQFF.

The gene calls are TRBV13 and TRBJ2-1; 11 nucleotides line up with TRBD2. The CDR3 has 16 amino acids. Unmatched junction bases numbered 7, after V lost 4 bases and J lost 5 bases. CDR1 is PRHDT and CDR2 is FYEKMQ in the germline V gene (reference sequence). The CDR3 bases are TGTGCCAGCAGCTCCCCACTAGCGGGGGCAAACAATGAGCAGTTCTTC. The encoded protein is CASSSPLAGANNEQFF.

The chain carries TRBV7-9 and TRBJ2-7; perhaps TRBD1 as D (5 bases). The CDR3 covers 15 residues. The V end lost 1 base, the J end lost 4 bases, and 14 bases lay between the germline ends. Germline CDR1 and CDR2: SEHNR and FQNEAQ (reference sequence). CDR3: CASSLESGFSYEQYF. The CDR3 bases are TGTGCCAGCAGCTTAGAGTCAGGGTTTTCATACGAGCAGTACTTC.

This clone appeared a single time. The V call is TRBV5-1, the J call TRBJ2-2; TRBD1 aligns across 10 bases. The junction had 2 bases not matched to a gene; V was cut back by 3 bases and J by 0 bases. The CDR3 is 16 amino acids. Germline V gives CDR1 SGHRS, CDR2 YFSETQ. CDR3: CASSSTGGTNTGELFF. The CDR3 nucleotides read TGCGCCAGCAGCTCGACAGGGGGCACGAACACCGGGGAGCTGTTTTTT. Based on the CDR3 plus reference TRBV5-1 and TRBJ2-2, the full variable domain is KAGVTQTPRYLIKTRGQQVTLSCSPISGHRSVSWYQQTPGQGLQFLFEYFSETQRNKGNFPGRFSGRQFSNSRSEMNVSTLELGDSALYLCASSSTGGTNTGELFFGEGSRLTVL.

The chain links TRBV30 to TRBJ1-4; weak D call: TRBD1 (5 bases). Per the germline V gene, CDR1 is GTSNPN and CDR2 is SVGIG (reference sequence). The CDR3 extends over 16 amino acids. Trimming cost V 4 bases and J 3 bases, with 18 bases left between them. The CDR3 DNA follows: TGTGCCTGGAATGGGAAGGGGCTCGCCCCTAATGAAAAACTGTTTTTT. It is translated as CAWNGKGLAPNEKLFF.

V and J are TRBV9 and TRBJ2-3, with 8 bases matching TRBD2. The junction had 3 bases not matched to a gene; V was cut back by 0 bases and J by 0 bases. This CDR3 has 16 amino acids. Germline loops: CDR1 SGDLS, CDR2 YYNGEE. The CDR3 DNA reads TGTGCCAGCAGCGTAGGGAGCGGGGGAAGCACAGATACGCAGTATTTT. As protein: CASSVGSGGSTDTQYF.

In regard to this clone: The junction shows a germline mismatch at one end, possibly a read error. J is TRBJ1-5 and V is TRBV7-7; 7 bases match TRBD1. CDR3 length: 19 residues. Germline values: CDR1 SSHAT, CDR2 FNYEAQ (reference sequence). CDR3 region: CASSLGAVDREWGNQPQHF. As DNA, the CDR3 is TGTGCTAGCAGCTTAGGGGCGGTCGACAGGGAATGGGGCAATCAGCCCCAGCATTTT.